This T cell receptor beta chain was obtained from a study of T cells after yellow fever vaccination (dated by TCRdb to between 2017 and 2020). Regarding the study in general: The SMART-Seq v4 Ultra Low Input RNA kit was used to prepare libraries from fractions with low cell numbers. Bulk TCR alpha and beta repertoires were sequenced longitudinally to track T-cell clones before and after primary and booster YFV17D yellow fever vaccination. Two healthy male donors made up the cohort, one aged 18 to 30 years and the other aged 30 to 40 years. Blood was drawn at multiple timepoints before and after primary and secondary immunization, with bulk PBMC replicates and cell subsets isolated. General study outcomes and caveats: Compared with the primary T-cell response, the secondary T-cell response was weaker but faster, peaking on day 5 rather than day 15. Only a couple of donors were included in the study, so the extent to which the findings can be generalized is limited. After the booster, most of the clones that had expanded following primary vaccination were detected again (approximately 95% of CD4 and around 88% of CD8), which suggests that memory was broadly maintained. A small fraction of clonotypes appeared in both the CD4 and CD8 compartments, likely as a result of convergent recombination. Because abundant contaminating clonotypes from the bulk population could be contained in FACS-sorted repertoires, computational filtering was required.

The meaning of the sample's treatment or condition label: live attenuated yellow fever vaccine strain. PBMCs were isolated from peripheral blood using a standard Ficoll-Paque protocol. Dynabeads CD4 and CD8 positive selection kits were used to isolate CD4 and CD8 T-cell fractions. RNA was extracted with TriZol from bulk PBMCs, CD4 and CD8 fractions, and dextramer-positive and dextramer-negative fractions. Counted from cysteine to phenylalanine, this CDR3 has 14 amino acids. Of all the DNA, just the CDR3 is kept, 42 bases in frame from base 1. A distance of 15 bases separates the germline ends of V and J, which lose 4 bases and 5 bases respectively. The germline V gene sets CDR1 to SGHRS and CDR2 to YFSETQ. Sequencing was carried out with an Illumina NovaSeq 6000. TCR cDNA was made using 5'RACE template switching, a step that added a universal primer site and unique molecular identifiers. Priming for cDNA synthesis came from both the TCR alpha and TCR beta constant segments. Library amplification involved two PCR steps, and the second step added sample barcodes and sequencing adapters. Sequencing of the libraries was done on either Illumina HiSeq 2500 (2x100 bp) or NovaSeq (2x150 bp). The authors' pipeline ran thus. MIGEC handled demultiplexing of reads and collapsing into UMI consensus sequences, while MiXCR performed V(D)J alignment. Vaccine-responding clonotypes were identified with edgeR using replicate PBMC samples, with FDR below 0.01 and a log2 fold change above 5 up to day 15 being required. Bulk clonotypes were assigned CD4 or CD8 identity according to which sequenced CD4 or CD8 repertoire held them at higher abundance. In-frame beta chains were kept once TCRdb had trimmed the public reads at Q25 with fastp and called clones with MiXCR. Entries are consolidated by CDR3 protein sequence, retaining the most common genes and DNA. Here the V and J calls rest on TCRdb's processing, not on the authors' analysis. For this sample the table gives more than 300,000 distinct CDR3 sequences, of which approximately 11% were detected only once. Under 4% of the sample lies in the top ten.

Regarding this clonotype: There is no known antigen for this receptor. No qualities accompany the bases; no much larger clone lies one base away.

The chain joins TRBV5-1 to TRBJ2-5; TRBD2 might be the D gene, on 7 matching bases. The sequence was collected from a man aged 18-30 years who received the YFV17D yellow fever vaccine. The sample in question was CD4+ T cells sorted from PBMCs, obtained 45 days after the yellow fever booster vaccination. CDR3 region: CASSRGGPTETQYF. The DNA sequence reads TGCGCCAGCAGCCGCGGGGGCCCCACGGAGACCCAGTACTTC. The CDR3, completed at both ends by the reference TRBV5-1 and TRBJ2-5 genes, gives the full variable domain KAGVTQTPRYLIKTRGQQVTLSCSPISGHRSVSWYQQTPGQGLQFLFEYFSETQRNKGNFPGRFSGRQFSNSRSEMNVSTLELGDSALYLCASSRGGPTETQYFGPGTRLLVL.